The 26 T cell receptor beta chains reported below all come from one sample, sequenced in a study of blood T cell repertoires in COVID-19. Libraries were prepared by immunoSEQ multiplex PCR; TCRdb keeps only in-frame clonotypes and omits some of them. The sample has tens of thousands of clones, more than 75% seen once. The specimen was peripheral blood. The receptors come from a human donor in a cohort sampled during active COVID-19.

This clone was detected only once. The chain uses TRBV18 and TRBJ2-2; TRBD2 agrees at 7 bases. The germline V gene has CDR1 KGHSH and CDR2 LQKENI. The V and J ends lost 6 bases and 4 bases, in that order; junction bases with no gene match: 17. The CDR3 sequence is 18 residues long. In DNA, the CDR3 is TGTGCCAGCTCCCTCCAACCCGAGGGAGGGGAGACCACCGGGGAGCTGTTTTTT. Translation gives CASSLQPEGGETTGELFF.

This clone came up once. The rearrangement joins TRBV27 to TRBJ2-3; 10 nucleotides match TRBD2. CDR3 length equals 15 residues. Germline V gene data show CDR1 as MNHEY and CDR2 as SMNVEV (reference sequence). Trimming at V came to 6 bases and at J to 2 bases, leaving 5 bases not matched to a gene. CDR3 nucleotides: TGTGCCAGCAGAGTAGCGGGGGGATACACAGATACGCAGTATTTT. Residues: CASRVAGGYTDTQYF.

The CDR3 protein is CASRGLETQYF. The CDR3 nucleotides are TGTGCCAGTAGGGGGCTAGAGACCCAGTACTTC. The chain links TRBV19 to TRBJ2-5, with a possible D match to TRBD1 (5 bases). Germline V lookup: CDR1 LNHDA, CDR2 SQIVND (reference sequence). V was trimmed by 6 bases and J by 4 bases, leaving 6 bases between them. The CDR3 is 11 residues long.

The rearrangement uses TRBV5-1 and TRBJ2-5; 9 nucleotides match TRBD1. Germline V CDR1 and CDR2: SGHRS, YFSETQ. Trimming removed 4 bases from V and 3 bases from J; junction bases left unmatched: 13. The CDR3 sequence is 17 residues long. CDR3 protein: CASSLLLGQGKEETQYF. CDR3 DNA: TGCGCCAGCAGCCTCCTCCTTGGACAGGGGAAGGAAGAGACCCAGTACTTC. Together with reference TRBV5-1 and TRBJ2-5, the CDR3 gives the full variable domain: KAGVTQTPRYLIKTRGQQVTLSCSPISGHRSVSWYQQTPGQGLQFLFEYFSETQRNKGNFPGRFSGRQFSNSRSEMNVSTLELGDSALYLCASSLLLGQGKEETQYFGPGTRLLVL.

The CDR3 reads CAWSSGTSGGAHEQYF. CDR3 DNA: TGTGCCTGGAGTTCCGGGACTAGCGGGGGGGCCCACGAGCAGTACTTC. The chain employs TRBV30 and TRBJ2-7; 16 positions agree with TRBD2. V lost 2 bases and J lost 5; bases outside the gene matches: 6. This CDR3 has 16 residues. CDR1 and CDR2 (germline): GTSNPN, SVGIG (reference sequence).

The CDR3 here is CASSPGQGPYEQYF. The CDR3 DNA follows: TGTGCCAGCAGCCCCGGACAGGGCCCCTACGAGCAGTACTTC. The chain links TRBV3-1 (or the pseudogene TRBV3-2) to TRBJ2-7, with 8 bases aligning to TRBD1. This CDR3 has 14 residues. The germline gives CDR1 LGHDT, CDR2 YNNKEL (reference sequence). V trimming: 4 bases; J trimming: 2 bases; junction bases outside the gene matches: 4.

The chain uses TRBV4-1 and TRBJ1-2; D may be TRBD1 (5 bases). The germline V gene encodes CDR1 MGHRA and CDR2 YSYEKL. The CDR3 runs 15 residues. Trimming removed 1 base from V and 0 bases from J, with 9 bases in between. CDR3 residues: CASSQVRDPNYGYTF. The CDR3 nucleotides are TGCGCCAGCAGCCAAGTCAGGGATCCTAACTATGGCTACACCTTC.

The V gene is TRBV19, the J gene TRBJ1-1; 9 bases are a match to TRBD1. The CDR3 contains 16 residues. Germline CDR1 is LNHDA and CDR2 is SQIVND (reference sequence). V lost 2 bases to trimming and J lost 3 bases; unmatched junction nucleotides: 7. The CDR3 bases are TGTGCCAGTAGTATATTACAGGGGGCAAAGGACACTGAAGCTTTCTTT. Encoded protein: CASSILQGAKDTEAFF.

This clone has only one observation. J is TRBJ2-7 and V is TRBV2; 7 positions match TRBD1. The CDR3 is 13 amino acids. The trim removed 4 bases at V and 3 bases at J, leaving 3 bases unmatched. Per germline, CDR1 SNHLY and CDR2 FYNNEI. CDR3 protein: CASSATGVYEQYF. CDR3 coding DNA: TGTGCCAGCAGTGCAACAGGGGTCTACGAGCAGTACTTC.

J is TRBJ1-2 and V is TRBV2, with 9 positions matching TRBD1. CDR3 length equals 16 residues. V lost 5 bases, J lost 4 bases, and 11 bases stayed unmatched. Germline CDR1 SNHLY, CDR2 FYNNEI. The CDR3 sequence: CASSQGAPQGAYGYTF. Written as DNA, the CDR3 is TGTGCCAGCAGTCAGGGGGCCCCACAGGGGGCCTATGGCTACACCTTC.

The rearrangement links TRBV11-2 to TRBJ2-7, with 7 nucleotides matching TRBD1. J was trimmed by 2 bases and V by 4 bases; bases with no gene match: 5. There are 14 residues in the CDR3. CDR1 and CDR2 from the germline V gene are SGHAT and FQNNGV. The CDR3 loop reads CASSSRGRPYEQYF. CDR3 nucleotides: TGTGCCAGCAGCTCAAGGGGGCGCCCCTACGAGCAGTACTTC.

This chain connects TRBV6-5 to TRBJ2-7, with D hard to call. CDR1 is MNHEY and CDR2 is SVGAGI in the germline V gene. V was trimmed by 8 bases and J by 0 bases, leaving 8 bases between them. This CDR3 comprises 12 residues. CDR3 DNA: TGTGCCAGCTCAACGAGCTCCTACGAGCAGTACTTC. This codes for CASSTSSYEQYF.

The chain employs TRBV3-1 (or the pseudogene TRBV3-2) and TRBJ2-7; 12 bases match TRBD2. There are 15 residues in the CDR3. CDR1 is LGHDT and CDR2 is YNNKEL in the germline V gene (reference sequence). Trimming removed 5 bases from V and 5 bases from J; junction bases left unmatched: 7. DNA of the CDR3: TGTGCCAGCAGCTCGCTAGCGGGGGGGCGTCACGAGCAGTACTTC. This codes for CASSSLAGGRHEQYF.

The chain combines TRBV12-3 or TRBV12-4 with TRBJ1-1; D unresolved. The CDR3 runs to 11 residues. V was clipped by 6 bases and J by 6 bases, with 8 bases between them. Here the CDR3 reads CASSHTPEAFF. The DNA for the CDR3 is TGTGCCAGCAGCCACACCCCTGAAGCTTTCTTT.

This chain links TRBV9 with TRBJ2-7; 9 bases are a match to TRBD2. The CDR3 has 14 amino acids. The germline gives CDR1 SGDLS, CDR2 YYNGEE. The trim removed 6 bases at V and 5 bases at J, leaving 9 bases unmatched. The CDR3 loop is CASTPSGVPHEQYF. The CDR3 nucleotides are TGTGCCAGCACACCTAGCGGGGTGCCCCACGAGCAGTACTTC.

The chain employs TRBV20-1 and TRBJ1-2; 8 bases agree with TRBD1. CDR3 length equals 15 residues. Germline lookup yields CDR1 DFQATT and CDR2 SNEGSKA (reference sequence). With 3 bases clipped from V and 1 base from J, the junction kept 7 bases outside the gene matches. CDR3: CSASSGTGHNYGYTF. The CDR3 DNA is TGCAGTGCTAGTTCCGGGACAGGTCATAACTATGGCTACACCTTC.

The chain carries TRBV11-2 and TRBJ2-3; weak D call: TRBD2 (5 bases). Trimming took off 1 base at V and 2 bases at J, with 19 bases between the two ends. CDR3 length: 18 residues. Germline V lookup: CDR1 SGHAT, CDR2 FQNNGV. CDR3 DNA: TGTGCCAGCAGCTTAGCCCGATGGGAGCGGTTCGACACAGATACGCAGTATTTT. Amino acid sequence: CASSLARWERFDTDTQYF.

The V gene is TRBV19, the J gene TRBJ2-3, with 12 bases fitting TRBD2. CDR1 is LNHDA and CDR2 is SQIVND in the germline V gene (reference sequence). The CDR3 has 17 residues. The ends lost 5 bases at V and 0 bases at J; junction bases unmatched: 6. The CDR3 nucleotides are TGTGCCAGTAGTTCCGGACTAGCGGGGCTAAGCACAGATACGCAGTATTTT. This codes for CASSSGLAGLSTDTQYF.

J is TRBJ2-7 and V is TRBV20-1; D not resolved. From germline, CDR1 is DFQATT and CDR2 SNEGSKA (reference sequence). The CDR3 length is 11 residues. Trimming removed 6 bases from V and 6 bases from J, with 12 bases in between. The CDR3 loop is CSADKFREQYF. The CDR3, as DNA: TGCAGTGCCGACAAATTCCGCGAGCAGTACTTC.

V and J are TRBV6-2 or TRBV6-3 and TRBJ2-7, with 8 bases lining up with TRBD2. The germline V gene has CDR1 MNHEY and CDR2 SVGEGT. V lost 4 bases, J lost 0 bases, and 8 bases stayed unmatched. This CDR3 is 16 amino acids long. CDR3 sequence (DNA): TGTGCCAGCAGTTCCCTAATACTAGCGGACTCCTACGAGCAGTACTTC. Residues: CASSSLILADSYEQYF.

In its sample, this clone was seen once. This sequence joins TRBV9 and TRBJ1-3; tentative D call: TRBD1 (5 bases). The CDR3 extends over 14 amino acids. Germline CDR1 reads SGDLS; CDR2 reads YYNGEE. The V gene lost 3 bases and the J gene lost 2 bases, with 9 bases spanning the gap. CDR3 loop: CASSAGQPGNTIYF. CDR3 bases: TGTGCCAGCAGCGCAGGACAACCTGGAAACACCATATATTTT.

The rearrangement joins TRBV9 to TRBJ1-2, with a possible D match to TRBD1 (6 bases). The CDR3 has 14 amino acids. In germline, CDR1 is SGDLS, CDR2 YYNGEE. Trimming took off 3 bases at V and 8 bases at J, with 17 bases between the two ends. The CDR3: CASSGKQGSRGYTF. The CDR3 DNA follows: TGTGCCAGCAGCGGAAAACAGGGTTCTAGAGGCTACACCTTC. Complete variable domain (other parts from reference TRBV9 and TRBJ1-2): DSGVTQTPKHLITATGQRVTLRCSPRSGDLSVYWYQQSLDQGLQFLIQYYNGEERAKGNILERFSAQQFPDLHSELNLSSLELGDSALYFCASSGKQGSRGYTFGSGTRLTVV.

The J gene is TRBJ1-2, the V gene TRBV12-3 or TRBV12-4; D is unresolved. The CDR3 length is 11 residues. Trimming pared 6 bases from V and 7 bases from J, leaving 9 bases between. The DNA for the CDR3 is TGTGCCAGCAGCCCACCGGGTGGCTACACCTTC. This encodes CASSPPGGYTF.

In regard to this clone: The sample contains more than one DNA sequence encoding this CDR3. This sequence joins TRBV9 and TRBJ2-7; 10 bases align to TRBD2. J was trimmed by 2 bases and V by 0 bases; bases with no gene match: 2. Germline lookup yields CDR1 SGDLS and CDR2 YYNGEE. CDR3 length: 15 residues. The CDR3 nucleotides read TGTGCCAGCAGCGTAGGAAGCGGGGGGGCCTACGAGCAGTACTTC. It specifies CASSVGSGGAYEQYF.

This chain joins TRBV11-2 and TRBJ1-6; 7 bases line up with TRBD1. The junction had 5 bases not matched to a gene; V was cut back by 4 bases and J by 8 bases. The germline V gene encodes CDR1 SGHAT and CDR2 FQNNGV. The CDR3 runs to 14 residues. CDR3 sequence reads: CASSSITGDSPLHF. CDR3 DNA: TGTGCCAGCAGCTCGATTACAGGGGATTCACCCCTCCACTTT. The variable domain in full, with the rest retrieved from reference TRBV11-2 and TRBJ1-6, is EAGVAQSPRYKIIEKRQSVAFWCNPISGHATLYWYQQILGQGPKLLIQFQNNGVVDDSQLPKDRFSAERLKGVDSTLKIQPAKLEDSAVYLCASSSITGDSPLHFGNGTRLTVT.

The V call is TRBV6-2 or TRBV6-3, the J call TRBJ1-1; D is unresolved. Germline CDR1 reads MNHEY; CDR2 reads SVGEGT. Trimming removed 2 bases from V and 0 bases from J, with 4 bases in between. The CDR3 is 13 amino acids. The CDR3: CASSYHMNTEAFF. The CDR3 coding sequence is TGTGCCAGCAGTTACCACATGAACACTGAAGCTTTCTTT.